The entry below describes one T cell receptor (beta chain). The antigen is unknown. This record belongs to a study of OX40 agonist ivuxolimab in advanced cancers. Study-wide points: CD4+ and CD8+ blood T cells expanded clonally by week 6 at 0.1 to 3.0 mg/kg.

The CDR3 consists of 14 residues. The germline gives CDR1 SGDLS, CDR2 YYNGEE. Trimming at V came to 4 bases and at J to 0 bases, leaving 4 bases not matched to a gene. Repertoires were generated with immunoSEQ multiplex PCR, while TCRdb's copy carries only in-frame clones and drops some. The sample records over 30,000 clones, more than 75% being singletons. The TCR sequence derives from an adult with an advanced solid tumor such as melanoma, head and neck, liver or kidney cancer. The chain has TRBV9 and TRBJ2-7, with 7 bases matching TRBD1. The sequences come from CD4+ or CD8+ T cells sorted from blood, collected in a trial of the OX40 agonist ivuxolimab. The CDR3: CASSPGQSSYEQYF. CDR3 in DNA: TGTGCCAGCAGCCCGGGACAGAGCTCCTACGAGCAGTACTTC.